Following are 2 T cell receptor beta chains from one sample sequenced in a study of vaccination and CD4 T cells after COVID-19. Treatment noted: approximately 11-day PBMC culture with coronavirus spike peptide pools or control peptides (ViraFEST assay). No antigens are known for them. An Oncomine TCR Beta short-read assay was used to sequence the DNA from cultured CD4+ T cells. TCRdb fed the PCR reads into MiXCR, producing one record per CDR3 protein. The repertoire includes about 14,000 distinct CDR3 sequences, less than 60% of them detected once, and approximately 10% sits in the top ten. Input material: CD4+ T cells from blood, cultured in vitro. The receptors derive from a human donor who had recovered from COVID-19.

The rearrangement joins TRBV20-1 to TRBJ2-3; 8 bases line up with TRBD1. Germline CDR1 and CDR2: DFQATT and SNEGSKA (reference sequence). V dropped 5 bases and J dropped 0; count of bases not matched to a gene: 10. The CDR3 runs to 16 residues. The CDR3 sequence: CSAFRTGMTSTDTQYF. DNA of the CDR3: TGCAGTGCTTTCCGGACAGGGATGACTAGCACAGATACGCAGTATTTT.

V is TRBV10-3 and J is TRBJ2-7; 10 nucleotides align to TRBD2. Germline V gives CDR1 ENHRY, CDR2 SYGVKD. V shed 2 bases and J 7 bases; nucleotides not matched to a gene: 5. This CDR3 comprises 14 residues. The CDR3 region is CAISEVPSGREQYF. In DNA, the CDR3 is TGTGCCATCAGTGAGGTGCCTAGCGGGAGAGAGCAGTACTTC.